This TCR beta chain was captured in a study of blood T cell repertoires in COVID-19 (dated by TCRdb to between 2020 and 2021). For context, the study as a whole: Samples covering the acute and convalescent phases of COVID-19 were provided by collaborators in the United States, Italy and Spain. The prospective study material was composed of cDNA or gDNA derived from T cells, B-cell-depleted T cells, or PBMCs. Deeply sampled blood TCRbeta repertoires from subjects exposed to, actively infected with, or recovered from COVID-19 were included in the dataset. The repertoires were made available in a free public database intended to serve as a resource for research on the immune response to SARS-CoV-2. Samples came from the ongoing ImmuneRACE study (first 160 participants) plus 1,254 subjects from 6 global collaborators. The sample metadata nearly always contained a de-identified subject ID, COVID-19 status, age in years and sex. Where available, HLA class I and class II types were taken from metadata supplied by the sample provider and were not determined by assay-based typing. Points the paper makes about the study in general: The amount of clinical and demographic metadata varied by source and participant and was provided uncurated.

Collaborating institutions collected whole blood in K2EDTA tubes following their own protocols. For TCRbeta analysis, collaborators shipped samples in one of three forms: frozen whole blood, isolated PBMCs, or DNA extracted from either of those sample types. The germline V gene encodes CDR1 KGHSH and CDR2 LQKENI. V is cut back by 3 bases and J by 4 bases, with 2 bases in the junction unmatched. The CDR3, cysteine through phenylalanine, is 15 amino acids long. Only the CDR3 DNA is retained, 45 bases long and in frame from the first base. TCRbeta CDR3 regions were amplified from genomic DNA by means of the immunoSEQ Assay, a bias-controlled multiplex PCR. Under the source paper's analysis protocol: Within the assay, amplification of reference gene primers was used to estimate how many nucleated cells each sample contained. Sequence reads were collapsed and filtered to measure the absolute abundance of every unique TCRbeta CDR3 rearrangement. For each sample, productive Simpson clonality was calculated by taking the square root of Simpson's diversity index across productive rearrangements. TCRdb stores this immuneACCESS table with in-frame sequences only. Part of the clones is absent; in the studies checked, under half of the shortfall reflects unresolved V genes, and no reason is known for the rest. That table supplies the V and J calls and clone size; D and trimming were determined from the DNA. This sample holds some 150,000 clones; 70% to 90% were observed only once. Jointly, the top ten make up about 7% of the sample.

To note about this clone: The target of this receptor is not known. The input lacks base qualities; no much larger clone sits a single base away.

This chain is built from TRBV18 and TRBJ2-3, and 12 junctional nucleotides match TRBD2. This TCR was sampled from a woman aged 80 or over in a cohort sampled during active or convalescent COVID-19. The sequencing sample was made of peripheral blood. DNA sequence: TGTGCCAGCTCACCCTGGACTAGCGGGGCAGATACGCAGTATTTT. Its translation reads: CASSPWTSGADTQYF.